Below are 18 T cell receptor beta chains sequenced from a single sample in a study of identical twins. TCRdb reanalysed the 5' RACE reads using MiXCR and keeps one entry per CDR3 protein. The table shows around 480,000 distinct CDR3 sequences, with over 11% occurring only once. This sample also belongs to another study, concerning yellow fever vaccine responses in identical twins.

The sequenced sample was CD4+ T cells sorted from blood. These receptors all come from a woman aged 18 to 35 in good health.

The chain uses TRBV7-9 and TRBJ2-4, with D uncertain. V lost 4 bases and J 1 base, leaving 14 bases between the germline ends. Germline values: CDR1 SEHNR, CDR2 FQNEAQ (reference sequence). The CDR3 length is 16 residues. CDR3 nucleotide sequence: TGTGCCAGCAGCTGGGCCCCCGAAGGTGCCAAAAACATTCAGTACTTC. Protein sequence: CASSWAPEGAKNIQYF.

The chain employs TRBV11-2 and TRBJ2-2, with D possibly TRBD2 on 5 matching bases. The CDR3 has 16 amino acids. The V end lost 8 bases, the J end lost 2 bases, and 18 bases lay between the germline ends. Germline loops: CDR1 SGHAT, CDR2 FQNNGV. The CDR3: CASHKEALLNTGELFF. CDR3 DNA: TGTGCCAGCCACAAGGAGGCACTTCTCAACACCGGGGAGCTGTTTTTT.

This chain connects TRBV5-1 to TRBJ2-5, with D maybe TRBD1 (6 bases). Trimming shortened V by 6 bases and J by 5 bases, and 14 bases separated the two germline ends. CDR1 is SGHRS and CDR2 is YFSETQ in the germline V gene. The CDR3 is 13 residues long. The CDR3 region has the DNA TGCGCCAGCAACCCCCAGGGGACGGAGACCCAGTACTTC. Its translation is CASNPQGTETQYF.

The chain combines TRBV7-9 with TRBJ2-5; D is tentatively TRBD1 or TRBD2 (5 bases each). This CDR3 region has 13 residues. Germline CDR1 and CDR2: SEHNR and FQNEAQ (reference sequence). V was clipped by 5 bases and J by 7 bases, with 14 bases between them. The CDR3 DNA sequence: TGTGCCAGCAGCCCCGTTGGGGGTGGGACCCAGTACTTC. Protein sequence: CASSPVGGGTQYF.

Only a few counts were recorded for this clonotype. The chain is built from TRBV7-2 and TRBJ2-3; maybe TRBD2 (6 bases). This CDR3 comprises 16 residues. CDR1 and CDR2 (germline): SGHTA, FQGNSA. V gave up 2 bases and J gave up 0 bases, with 12 bases separating them. The CDR3 here is CASSLPLAASTDTQYF. CDR3 coding DNA: TGTGCCAGCAGCTTACCACTAGCAGCTAGCACAGATACGCAGTATTTT.

The rearrangement links TRBV5-1 to TRBJ2-2, with D uncertain. The V end was cut by 6 bases, the J end by 1 base, with 10 bases between. This CDR3 region has 14 residues. Germline V CDR1 and CDR2: SGHRS, YFSETQ. CDR3 loop: CASTDLRNTGELFF. As DNA, the CDR3 is TGCGCCAGCACCGACCTACGGAACACCGGGGAGCTGTTTTTT.

The V gene is TRBV11-2, the J gene TRBJ2-7; D unresolved. CDR1 and CDR2 (germline): SGHAT, FQNNGV. This CDR3 comprises 16 residues. V was shortened by 0 bases and J by 3 bases, with 15 bases between the two germline ends. The CDR3 bases are TGTGCCAGCAGCTTAGATTTGGCCACGGCCCTCTACGAGCAGTACTTC. It codes for CASSLDLATALYEQYF.

This clonotype was recorded a few times. The chain joins TRBV20-1 to TRBJ2-1; TRBD2 matches 12 bases. The CDR3 totals 17 residues. V was clipped by 1 base and J by 4 bases; unmatched bases: 8. Germline CDR1 DFQATT, CDR2 SNEGSKA (reference sequence). CDR3: CSARGNLLAGGYNEQFF. CDR3 nucleotides: TGCAGTGCTAGAGGCAACCTCCTAGCGGGGGGGTACAATGAGCAGTTCTTC.

V gene TRBV18 combines with J gene TRBJ2-7, with a possible D match to TRBD1 (6 bases). The V gene lost 0 bases and the J gene lost 3 bases, with 12 bases spanning the gap. The CDR3 consists of 15 residues. The germline CDR1 and CDR2 sequences are KGHSH and LQKENI. CDR3 in amino acids: CASSPPGQPYYEQYF. The CDR3 bases are TGTGCCAGCTCACCACCAGGACAGCCCTACTACGAGCAGTACTTC.

This clonotype was detected a few times. The V call is TRBV6-2 or TRBV6-3, the J call TRBJ2-7; D gene uncertain. Germline assignment: CDR1 MNHEY and CDR2 SVGEGT. V lost 7 bases and J 4 bases, leaving 11 bases between the germline ends. CDR3 size: 12 residues. The CDR3 sequence is CASITSGYEQYF. The DNA for the CDR3 is TGTGCCAGCATCACTTCAGGTTACGAGCAGTACTTC.

The chain is built from TRBV2 and TRBJ2-1; D ambiguous. The CDR3 is made up of 13 amino acids. V lost 6 bases, J lost 8 bases, and 14 bases lay in between. Germline V CDR1 and CDR2: SNHLY, FYNNEI. The chain's CDR3 is CASRELFADEQFF. CDR3 coding DNA: TGTGCCAGCAGAGAATTGTTCGCGGATGAGCAGTTCTTC.

This clonotype was counted only a few times. One end of the junction fails to match germline, which may point to a read error. The chain employs TRBV18 and TRBJ2-1, with 8 bases aligning to TRBD2. This CDR3 has 15 amino acids. CDR1 is KGHSH and CDR2 is LQKENI in the germline V gene. In DNA form, the CDR3 reads TGTCCCAGCTCACCGGGAGGGGGGGCCGTCAATGAGCAGTTCTTC. This gives the protein CPSSPGGGAVNEQFF.

This clonotype has more than one count but fewer than ten. The chain combines TRBV20-1 with TRBJ2-5; a weak D match, TRBD2 (6 bases). CDR3 size: 14 residues. Trimming shortened V by 5 bases and J by 5 bases, and 18 bases separated the two germline ends. Germline V gene sequence: CDR1 DFQATT, CDR2 SNEGSKA (reference sequence). CDR3 amino acids: CSARSGRGSETQYF. In nucleotides, the CDR3 is TGCAGTGCTCGTTCAGGTCGGGGGTCGGAGACCCAGTACTTC.

This rearrangement joins TRBV6-5 to TRBJ2-7; tentatively, D is TRBD1 (6 bases). The ends were cut back, 2 bases at V and 2 bases at J, with 13 bases in the middle. This CDR3 has 15 residues. CDR1 is MNHEY and CDR2 is SVGAGI in the germline V gene. The CDR3 loop reads CASSYGDTRTYEQYF. In nucleotides, the CDR3 is TGTGCCAGCAGTTACGGGGACACCCGAACCTACGAGCAGTACTTC.

This clonotype was found a few times. This chain uses TRBV6-1 with TRBJ2-7; TRBD2 agrees at 8 bases. Per the germline V gene, CDR1 is MNHNS and CDR2 is SASEGT. The CDR3 is made up of 14 amino acids. The J segment lost 0 bases and the V segment lost 5 bases, leaving 3 bases of the junction unmatched. The chain's CDR3 is CASSPREGSYEQYF. The CDR3 coding sequence is TGTGCCAGCAGTCCCCGGGAGGGCTCCTACGAGCAGTACTTC.

This clonotype showed up many times. The V gene is TRBV4-3, the J gene TRBJ2-2; the D is unclear. The CDR3 runs 12 residues. Germline V lookup: CDR1 LGHNA, CDR2 YSLEER. The V end lost 5 bases, the J end lost 6 bases, and 7 bases lay between the germline ends. This chain's CDR3 is CASSRTAGELFF. The CDR3 DNA is TGCGCCAGCAGCAGAACAGCCGGGGAGCTGTTTTTT.

V is TRBV5-1 and J is TRBJ2-1, with 8 bases identical to TRBD2. CDR1 is SGHRS, CDR2 YFSETQ, per germline. The junction had 5 bases not matched to a gene; V was cut back by 3 bases and J by 0 bases. The length of the CDR3 is 16 residues. The CDR3 here is CASSSGLVSSYNEQFF. For the CDR3, the DNA is TGCGCCAGCAGCTCGGGACTAGTTTCCTCCTACAATGAGCAGTTCTTC.

This clonotype turned up a few times. The rearrangement joins TRBV4-3 to TRBJ2-1; 11 bases agree with TRBD2. The CDR3 sequence is 15 residues long. Germline lookup yields CDR1 LGHNA and CDR2 YSLEER. V lost 3 bases and J lost 7; bases outside the gene matches: 5. In DNA form, the CDR3 reads TGCGCCAGCAGCCAGCCGGGACTAGCGGTTAATGAGCAGTTCTTC. Amino acids: CASSQPGLAVNEQFF.